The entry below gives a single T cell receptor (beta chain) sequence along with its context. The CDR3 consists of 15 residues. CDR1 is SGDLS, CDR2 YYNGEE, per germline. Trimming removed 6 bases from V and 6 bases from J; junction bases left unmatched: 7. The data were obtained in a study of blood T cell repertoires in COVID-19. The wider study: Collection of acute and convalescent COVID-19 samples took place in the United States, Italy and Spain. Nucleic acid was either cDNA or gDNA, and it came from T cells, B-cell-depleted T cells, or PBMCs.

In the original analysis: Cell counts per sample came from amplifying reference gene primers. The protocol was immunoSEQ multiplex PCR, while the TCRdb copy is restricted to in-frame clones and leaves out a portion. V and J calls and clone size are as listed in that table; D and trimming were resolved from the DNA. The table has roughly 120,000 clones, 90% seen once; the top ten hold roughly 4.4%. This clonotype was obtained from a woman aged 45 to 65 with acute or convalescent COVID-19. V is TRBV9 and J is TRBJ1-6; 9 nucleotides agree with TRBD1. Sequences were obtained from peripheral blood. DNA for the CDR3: TGTGCCAGCACCGCTGGGACAGGGACTAATTCACCCCTCCACTTT. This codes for CASTAGTGTNSPLHF.